A single sample gave rise to the 8 T cell receptor beta chains below, sequenced in a study of blood T cell repertoires in COVID-19. TCRdb's table, derived via immunoSEQ multiplex PCR, lists solely in-frame clones and lacks some. The sample shows about 180,000 clones, roughly nine tenths of them seen only once. Sequencing used PBMCs or T cells enriched from blood (not recorded which). All receptors come from a woman aged 50 to 60 who had recovered from COVID-19.

CDR3 sequence: CASSLPSVQGRADTQYF. The CDR3 DNA sequence: TGTGCCAGCAGCTTACCTTCGGTGCAGGGTAGGGCAGATACGCAGTATTTT. The chain links TRBV7-2 to TRBJ2-3; tentative D call: TRBD1 (5 bases). This CDR3 contains 17 residues. V lost 2 bases to trimming and J lost 4 bases, with 19 bases between them. Germline V gene data show CDR1 as SGHTA and CDR2 as FQGNSA.

The rearrangement uses TRBV13 and TRBJ2-1; 12 positions agree with TRBD1. This CDR3 is 15 amino acids long. The junction had 5 bases not matched to a gene; V was cut back by 3 bases and J by 8 bases. Germline CDR1 PRHDT, CDR2 FYEKMQ (reference sequence). The CDR3 coding sequence is TGTGCCAGCAGCTTGAGGGACAGGGGGCGTCATGAGCAGTTCTTC. Amino acid sequence: CASSLRDRGRHEQFF.

The J gene is TRBJ1-5, the V gene TRBV19, with D tentatively TRBD1 (6 bases). The CDR3 spans 15 residues. The V end was cut by 4 bases, the J end by 4 bases, with 14 bases between. Looked up from germline, CDR1 is LNHDA and CDR2 is SQIVND (reference sequence). The CDR3 DNA is TGTGCCAGTAGTACCGACAGGACCCGAAATCAGCCCCAGCATTTT. This encodes CASSTDRTRNQPQHF.

The CDR3 DNA follows: TGTGCCAGCAGGTGGGGGGGGCAGGCGTATCAGCCCCAGCATTTT. Amino acid sequence: CASRWGGQAYQPQHF. This rearrangement joins TRBV2 to TRBJ1-5; possible D gene TRBD1, 6 bases. CDR1 and CDR2 from the germline V gene are SNHLY and FYNNEI. V shed 6 bases and J shed 5 bases, with 17 bases lying between them. The CDR3 is 15 amino acids.

This CDR3 reads CASSATGDPYEQYF. The DNA for the CDR3 is TGTGCCAGCAGCGCTACAGGGGATCCCTACGAGCAGTACTTC. This chain joins TRBV9 and TRBJ2-7, with TRBD1 matching 7 bases. Germline assignment: CDR1 SGDLS and CDR2 YYNGEE. Trimming at V came to 3 bases and at J to 2 bases, leaving 5 bases not matched to a gene. The CDR3 has 14 residues. The entire variable domain, with the rest obtained from reference TRBV9 and TRBJ2-7, is as follows: DSGVTQTPKHLITATGQRVTLRCSPRSGDLSVYWYQQSLDQGLQFLIQYYNGEERAKGNILERFSAQQFPDLHSELNLSSLELGDSALYFCASSATGDPYEQYFGPGTRLTVT.

The rearrangement uses TRBV7-9 and TRBJ1-2; TRBD1 agrees at 7 bases. The CDR3 has 15 amino acids. The J segment lost 3 bases and the V segment lost 1 base, leaving 5 bases of the junction unmatched. The germline V gene has CDR1 SEHNR and CDR2 FQNEAQ (reference sequence). DNA of the CDR3: TGTGCCAGCAGCTTAGAGGGGGCGCGGTACTATGGCTACACCTTC. Its protein product is CASSLEGARYYGYTF.

The CDR3 nucleotides read TGTGCCAGCAGTGTGGGGAGGGAGGGGAGTCAGCCCCAGCATTTT. It translates to CASSVGREGSQPQHF. The J gene is TRBJ1-5, the V gene TRBV2, with TRBD1 as a possible D gene (5 bases). V lost 4 bases to trimming and J lost 6 bases, with 16 bases between them. The germline CDR1 and CDR2 sequences are SNHLY and FYNNEI. The CDR3 is 15 amino acids.

Here the CDR3 reads CASRGGGGPYNEQFF. The DNA of the CDR3 is TGTGCCAGCAGAGGAGGAGGAGGACCCTACAATGAGCAGTTCTTC. This sequence joins TRBV6-5 and TRBJ2-1, with D perhaps TRBD2 (5 bases). Germline CDR1 reads MNHEY; CDR2 reads SVGAGI. The CDR3 is 15 amino acids. V lost 6 bases to trimming and J lost 2 bases, with 14 bases between them.